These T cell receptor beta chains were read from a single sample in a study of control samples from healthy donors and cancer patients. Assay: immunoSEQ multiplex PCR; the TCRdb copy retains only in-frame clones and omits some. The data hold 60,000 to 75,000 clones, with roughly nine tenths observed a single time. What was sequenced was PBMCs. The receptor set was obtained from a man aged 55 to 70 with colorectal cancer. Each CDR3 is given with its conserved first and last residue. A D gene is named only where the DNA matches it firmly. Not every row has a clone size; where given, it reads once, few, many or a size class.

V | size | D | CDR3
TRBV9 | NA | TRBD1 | CASSVGVTGGEQYF
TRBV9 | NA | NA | CASSVGVGASSGNTIYF
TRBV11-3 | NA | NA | CASSLWTGNTIYF
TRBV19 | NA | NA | CASSIEGDPYNEQFF
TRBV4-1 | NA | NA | CASSQEERQNALTQYF
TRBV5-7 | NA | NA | CASSPRSGGNYNEQFF
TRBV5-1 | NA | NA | CASSFSGDQETQYF
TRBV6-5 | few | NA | CASTGGSTEAFF
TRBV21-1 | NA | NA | CASSKVGHDSSGNTIYF
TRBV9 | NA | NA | CASSVGGGPYSGNTIYF
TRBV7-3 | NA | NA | CASSLGTTQETQYF
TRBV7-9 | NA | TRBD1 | CASSAPGQKETQYF
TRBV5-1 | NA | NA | CASSVMEGSRRATEAFF
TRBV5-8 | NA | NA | CASSLKTGGHEQYF
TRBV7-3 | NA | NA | CASSPTGDTHNEQFF
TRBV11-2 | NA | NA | CASGFRGAKNIQYF
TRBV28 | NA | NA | CASSSPGPPRVGYTF
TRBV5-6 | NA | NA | CASSSGRGLGEQYF
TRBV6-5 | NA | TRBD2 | CASSYGLAGRGHEQFF
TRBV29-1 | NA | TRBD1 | CSVETGTGRPDTQYF
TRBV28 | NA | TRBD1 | CASRPQGMNNQPQHF
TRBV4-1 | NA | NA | CASHTRGEKLFF
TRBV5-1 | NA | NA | CASSPAQETQYF
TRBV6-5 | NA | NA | CASSNGIAYNEQFF
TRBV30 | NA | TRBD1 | CAGSGTVSYTF
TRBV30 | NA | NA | CAWSSPRPLNSYNSPLHF
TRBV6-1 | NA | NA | CASSEVNTIYF
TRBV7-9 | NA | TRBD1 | CASSPHPGTGFYNEQFF
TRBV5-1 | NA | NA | CASSLLRATDTQYF
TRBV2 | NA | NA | CASRAASSYEQYF
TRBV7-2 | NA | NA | CASSRTGTYEQYF
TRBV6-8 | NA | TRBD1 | CASSGDRGRDEQFF
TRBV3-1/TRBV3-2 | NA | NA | CASSQVPGRGGYTF
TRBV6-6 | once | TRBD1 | CASSYGTGAEKLFF
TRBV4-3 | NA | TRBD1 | CASSVDRVSNQPQHF
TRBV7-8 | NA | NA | CASSLRDGYNEKLFF
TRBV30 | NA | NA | CAWSGLGGNSPLHF
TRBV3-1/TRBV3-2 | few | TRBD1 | CASSQSGGLYGYTF
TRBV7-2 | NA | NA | CASSLGAGNTEAFF
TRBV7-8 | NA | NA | CASSLGPGDTGELFF
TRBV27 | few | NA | CASSDLGSGANVLTF
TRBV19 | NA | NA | CARPGIQNSPLHF
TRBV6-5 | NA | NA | CASSYFEGKGNTIYF
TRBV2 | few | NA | CASGELNTEAFF
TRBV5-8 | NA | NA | CASSLAVRTEAFF
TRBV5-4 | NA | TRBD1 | CASSQGQGNEKLFF
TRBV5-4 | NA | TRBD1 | CASSDPGQGIGTEAFF
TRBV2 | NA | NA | CAEENQPQHF
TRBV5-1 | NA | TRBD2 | CASSLVHGGAVETQYF
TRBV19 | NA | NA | CASSMPRAGGNQPQHF
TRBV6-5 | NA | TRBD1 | CASSYLDRAAGELFF
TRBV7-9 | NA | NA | CASTTGDTQYF
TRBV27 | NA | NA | CASSLGTGTGELFF
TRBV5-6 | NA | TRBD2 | CATATSGGTDTQYF
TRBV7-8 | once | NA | CASSSPGGGGGGTDTQYF
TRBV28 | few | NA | CASRPAAGRVSGELFF
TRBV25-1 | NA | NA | CASSEAAGTTNTEAFF
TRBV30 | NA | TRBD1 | CAWSGLTSGGDGYTF
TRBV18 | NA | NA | CASSPRSGNQPQHF